Listed below are T cell receptor beta chains from one sample, sequenced in a study of T cell repertoires in cytomegalovirus infection. TCRdb re-derived calls from the reads in MiXCR, one entry per CDR3 protein. The table includes 150,000 to 200,000 distinct CDR3 sequences, 28% detected once. The sequenced material came from PBMCs. These receptors were obtained from a human donor in good health (CMV status not recorded). Some clones in this sample may be carry-over from other donors' samples. CDR3s include the opening cysteine and the closing phenylalanine or tryptophan. A D gene is named only where the DNA matches it firmly. The listing skips clone size in some rows; elsewhere it reads once, few, many or a size class.

CDR3 protein,CDR3 DNA,V gene,clone size,J gene,D gene
CASSFAGGMGFRDGYTF,TGTGCCAGCAGTTTCGCAGGGGGCATGGGGTTCAGAGATGGCTACACCTTC,TRBV12-3/TRBV12-4,-,TRBJ1-2,TRBD1
CASTMRDGNIQYF,TGTGCCAGCACGATGCGGGATGGAAACATTCAGTACTTC,TRBV6-6,-,TRBJ2-4,-
CASSRTGGVNGYTF,TGTGCCAGCAGTCGGACAGGGGGCGTAAATGGCTACACCTTC,TRBV12-3/TRBV12-4,-,TRBJ1-2,TRBD1
CSARDHFKEGQNTEAFF,TGCAGTGCTAGAGATCATTTTAAGGAGGGCCAGAACACTGAAGCTTTCTTT,TRBV20-1,-,TRBJ1-1,-
CASSWRQGSTDTQYF,TGCGCCAGCAGCTGGAGGCAGGGTAGCACAGATACGCAGTATTTT,TRBV5-1,few,TRBJ2-3,-
CASSLWEGNSEAFF,TGTGCCAGCAGTTTATGGGAGGGGAACTCTGAAGCTTTCTTT,TRBV12-3/TRBV12-4,few,TRBJ1-1,-
CSARTSGRLQETQYF,TGCAGTGCTAGGACGAGCGGGCGACTCCAAGAGACCCAGTACTTC,TRBV20-1,-,TRBJ2-5,-
CASSPKTGHQETQYF,TGCGCCAGCAGCCCAAAAACGGGACACCAAGAGACCCAGTACTTC,TRBV5-1,-,TRBJ2-5,-
CASSLGTVEQFF,TGTGCCAGCAGCTTGGGGACAGTTGAGCAGTTCTTC,TRBV11-2,-,TRBJ2-1,TRBD1
CASSSQRGPQTDTQYF,TGTGCCAGCAGTTCACAGCGGGGCCCACAGACAGATACGCAGTATTTT,TRBV27,few,TRBJ2-3,TRBD2
CASSPSGWDKSYNEQFF,TGTGCCAGCAGCCCATCCGGGTGGGACAAATCCTACAATGAGCAGTTCTTC,TRBV11-2,-,TRBJ2-1,-
CASSLAGDPRAGGEAFF,TGTGCCAGCAGCTTAGCGGGGGACCCAAGGGCCGGGGGAGAAGCTTTCTTT,TRBV7-6,-,TRBJ1-1,-
CASSQRGGGDTEAFF,TGTGCCAGCAGCCAGAGGGGGGGGGGTGACACTGAAGCTTTCTTT,TRBV7-2,-,TRBJ1-1,-
CASSANTEAFF,TGTGCCAGTTCAGCTAACACTGAAGCTTTCTTT,TRBV6-5,many,TRBJ1-1,-
CSASEGTNQPQHF,TGCAGTGCTAGCGAGGGAACCAATCAGCCCCAGCATTTT,TRBV20-1,few,TRBJ1-5,-
CASSKDRSNSPLHF,TGTGCCAGCAGCAAGGACAGAAGTAATTCACCCCTCCACTTT,TRBV5-6,-,TRBJ1-6,-
CASSAGSQETQYF,TGTGCCAGCAGCGCCGGGTCCCAAGAGACCCAGTACTTC,TRBV7-3,-,TRBJ2-5,-
CASSPLGRGGSGELFF,TGTGCCAGCAGCCCCTTAGGGAGGGGAGGTTCCGGGGAGCTGTTTTTT,TRBV7-2,many,TRBJ2-2,TRBD2
CSAQLAMNTEAFF,TGCAGTGCCCAACTAGCCATGAACACTGAAGCTTTCTTT,TRBV20-1,-,TRBJ1-1,-
CASSWGPYEQYF,TGTGCCAGCAGCTGGGGACCTTACGAGCAGTACTTC,TRBV3-1,once,TRBJ2-7,-
CASSPKINQPQHF,TGTGCCAGCTCACCGAAGATTAATCAGCCCCAGCATTTT,TRBV18,once,TRBJ1-5,-
CASTSTNTEAFF,TGTGCCAGCACCTCAACGAACACTGAAGCTTTCTTT,TRBV2,-,TRBJ1-1,-
CASTLEWDRGNTIYF,TGTGCCAGCACTCTGGAGTGGGACAGGGGAAACACCATATATTTT,TRBV5-6,few,TRBJ1-3,TRBD1
CASGYDSYEQYF,TGTGCCAGCGGTTACGACAGCTACGAGCAGTACTTC,TRBV7-3,few,TRBJ2-7,-
CASSFKPLQGIHYGYTF,TGTGCCAGCAGCTTTAAGCCTCTACAGGGGATCCACTATGGCTACACCTTC,TRBV5-6,few,TRBJ1-2,TRBD1
CASSFGTGHSGNTIYF,TGTGCCAGCAGCTTTGGGACAGGGCACTCTGGAAACACCATATATTTT,TRBV5-6,-,TRBJ1-3,TRBD1
CSATEDYEQYF,TGCAGCGCCACAGAGGACTACGAGCAGTACTTC,TRBV29-1,-,TRBJ2-7,-
CSAERGTEAFF,TGCAGCGCCGAGAGGGGCACTGAAGCTTTCTTT,TRBV29-1,few,TRBJ1-1,-
CASSSRDGKNIQYF,TGTGCCAGCAGTTCCCGGGACGGGAAAAACATTCAGTACTTC,TRBV6-2/TRBV6-3,few,TRBJ2-4,-
CASSSTTANTEAFF,TGCGCCAGCAGCTCGACAACTGCGAACACTGAAGCTTTCTTT,TRBV5-1,-,TRBJ1-1,-
CASSWAGDRSRNSPLHF,TGCGCCAGCAGCTGGGCCGGAGACAGGTCAAGGAATTCACCCCTCCACTTT,TRBV5-1,-,TRBJ1-6,-
CASSLGIPSQSFYGYTF,TGTGCCAGCAGCTTGGGCATACCAAGTCAGTCCTTCTATGGCTACACCTTC,TRBV5-6,-,TRBJ1-2,-
CASLSPATNEKLFF,TGTGCCAGCCTCTCACCCGCAACTAATGAAAAACTGTTTTTT,TRBV18,-,TRBJ1-4,-
CSGSQVNYGYTF,TGCAGTGGTTCACAGGTCAACTATGGCTACACCTTC,TRBV20-1,-,TRBJ1-2,-
CASSPTGGGETQYF,TGTGCCAGCAGTCCCACAGGGGGCGGTGAGACCCAGTACTTC,TRBV12-3/TRBV12-4,-,TRBJ2-5,TRBD1
CASSSPPGELFF,TGTGCCAGCAGTTCCCCCCCCGGGGAGCTGTTTTTT,TRBV27,few,TRBJ2-2,-
CASSFTDRGEKLFF,TGTGCCAGCAGTTTTACGGATCGAGGAGAAAAACTGTTTTTT,TRBV6-2/TRBV6-3,-,TRBJ1-4,-
CASRAEPSYGYTF,TGCGCCAGCAGGGCGGAACCGTCCTATGGCTACACCTTC,TRBV5-1,-,TRBJ1-2,-
CASTPLDTQYF,TGTGCCAGCACCCCTCTAGATACGCAGTATTTT,TRBV7-9,few,TRBJ2-3,-
CASSLSGGDYEQYF,TGTGCCAGCAGCTTGAGCGGGGGGGACTACGAGCAGTACTTC,TRBV7-8,-,TRBJ2-7,TRBD2
CASSQEMLNYGYTF,TGCGCCAGCAGCCAAGAGATGCTTAACTATGGCTACACCTTC,TRBV4-1,-,TRBJ1-2,-
CASSHLGQGAQETQYF,TGTGCCAGCAGCCACCTAGGACAGGGGGCCCAAGAGACCCAGTACTTC,TRBV28,-,TRBJ2-5,TRBD1
CASSYRQAEGTEAFF,TGTGCCAGCAGTTATCGACAGGCTGAGGGCACTGAAGCTTTCTTT,TRBV6-6,few,TRBJ1-1,-
CASSSPGTGDYEQYF,TGTGCCAGCAGTTCCCCGGGGACAGGGGACTACGAGCAGTACTTC,TRBV27,-,TRBJ2-7,TRBD1
CASSFRGSLGRGIPGNTQAFF,TGTGCCAGCAGCTTCCGCGGGTCGTTGGGGAGGGGGATACCGGGCAACACTCAAGCTTTCTTT,TRBV7-2,once,TRBJ1-1,-
CASILDGTEKAFF,-,TRBV2,-,TRBJ1-1,-
CASSDDRGHPGELFF,TGTGCCAGCAGCGACGACAGGGGGCACCCCGGGGAGCTGTTTTTT,TRBV7-9,-,TRBJ2-2,TRBD1
CSAGLAREAEAFF,TGCAGTGCTGGCCTGGCAAGGGAGGCTGAAGCTTTCTTT,TRBV20-1,-,TRBJ1-1,-
CASSPTDLAKNIQYF,TGTGCCAGCAGCCCGACAGACCTAGCCAAAAACATTCAGTACTTC,TRBV5-4,-,TRBJ2-4,-
CSAGTSDTQYF,TGCAGTGCAGGGACTTCCGATACGCAGTATTTT,TRBV20-1,-,TRBJ2-3,-
CSAFSGESAGNTIYF,TGCAGTGCTTTTTCAGGGGAAAGTGCTGGAAACACCATATATTTT,TRBV20-1,-,TRBJ1-3,-
CASSTQITSTDTQYF,TGTGCCAGCAGCACACAGATAACTAGCACAGATACGCAGTATTTT,TRBV7-9,few,TRBJ2-3,-
CASKQALFDNEQFF,TGTGCCAGTAAACAGGCTCTTTTCGACAATGAGCAGTTCTTC,TRBV19,-,TRBJ2-1,-
CSVEEGGRAFF,TGCAGCGTTGAAGAAGGGGGCCGGGCTTTCTTT,TRBV29-1,few,TRBJ1-1,TRBD1
CASSPRPLVVIPTRAGYTF,TGTGCCAGCAGCCCACGCCCTCTGGTGGTGATCCCCACGAGGGCTGGCTACACCTTC,TRBV7-4,-,TRBJ1-2,-
CASSTGQSNTEAFF,TGTGCCAGCAGCACGGGACAGTCGAACACTGAAGCTTTCTTT,TRBV7-6,many,TRBJ1-1,TRBD1
CASGLGHKMQGSNQPQHF,TGTGCTAGTGGTTTGGGACATAAGATGCAGGGCAGCAATCAGCCCCAGCATTTT,TRBV12-5,few,TRBJ1-5,-
CASSAREGTFTDTQYF,TGTGCCAGCAGCGCCCGAGAGGGGACCTTCACAGATACGCAGTATTTT,TRBV9,-,TRBJ2-3,-
CATTGMTNTEAFF,TGTGCCACAACAGGGATGACGAACACTGAAGCTTTCTTT,TRBV19,-,TRBJ1-1,-
CASNLWTVIGGNTIYF,TGTGCCAGCAACCTTTGGACGGTAATCGGGGGAAACACCATATATTTT,TRBV12-3/TRBV12-4,-,TRBJ1-3,-